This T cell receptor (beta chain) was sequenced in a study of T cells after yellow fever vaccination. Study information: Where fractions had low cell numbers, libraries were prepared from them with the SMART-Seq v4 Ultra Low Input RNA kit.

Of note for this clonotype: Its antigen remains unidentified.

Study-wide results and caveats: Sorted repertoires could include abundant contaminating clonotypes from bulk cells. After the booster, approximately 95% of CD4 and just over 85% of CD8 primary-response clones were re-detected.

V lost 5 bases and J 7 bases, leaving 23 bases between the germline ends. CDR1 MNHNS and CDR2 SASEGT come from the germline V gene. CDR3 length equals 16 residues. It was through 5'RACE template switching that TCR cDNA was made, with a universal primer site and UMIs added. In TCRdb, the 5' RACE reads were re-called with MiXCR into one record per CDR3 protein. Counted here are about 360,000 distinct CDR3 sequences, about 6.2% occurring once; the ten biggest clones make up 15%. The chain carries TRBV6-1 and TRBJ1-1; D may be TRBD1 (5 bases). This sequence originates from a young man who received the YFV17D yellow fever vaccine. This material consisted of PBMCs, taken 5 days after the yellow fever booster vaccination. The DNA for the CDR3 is TGTGCCAGCAGTCTTTGGAGGTCCGGGGACTTATTTGAAGCTTTCTTT. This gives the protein CASSLWRSGDLFEAFF.